Listed here are 25 T cell receptor beta chains from one sample, sequenced in a study of blood T cell repertoires in COVID-19. Profiled with immunoSEQ multiplex PCR; TCRdb holds only in-frame clones, not every one. The table has 200,000 to 300,000 clones, around 84% seen once. The material sequenced was peripheral blood. Every receptor here comes from an older woman with COVID-19, enrolled during active disease.

This clone has only a few counts. The chain joins TRBV18 to TRBJ2-6; 8 bases map to TRBD1. Germline V CDR1 and CDR2: KGHSH, LQKENI. The CDR3 runs 18 residues. With V trimmed by 0 bases and J by 4 bases, 8 bases remained unmatched. The CDR3 here is CASSPPWTGISGANVLTF. The CDR3 DNA reads TGTGCCAGCTCACCACCATGGACAGGGATTTCCGGGGCCAACGTCCTGACTTTC.

The sample holds a few counts of this clone. The rearrangement uses TRBV19 and TRBJ2-4; D might be TRBD1 (6 bases). This CDR3 contains 16 residues. Trimming removed 4 bases from V and 3 bases from J, with 16 bases in between. Germline CDR1 is LNHDA and CDR2 is SQIVND (reference sequence). CDR3 in DNA: TGTGCCAGTAGTACCCAGGGGCTAGCTCTCAAAAACATTCAGTACTTC. This sequence encodes CASSTQGLALKNIQYF.

The rearrangement joins TRBV24-1 to TRBJ2-7; D possibly corresponds to TRBD2 (5 bases). The CDR3 is made up of 11 amino acids. The V end lost 6 bases, the J end lost 5 bases, and 7 bases lay between the germline ends. Per the germline V gene, CDR1 is KGHDR and CDR2 is SFDVKD. For the CDR3, the DNA is TGTGCCACCAGTCGGGGTCACGAGCAGTACTTC. It is translated as CATSRGHEQYF.

The rearrangement links TRBV27 to TRBJ1-5, with no clear D. The CDR3 runs 14 residues. Germline CDR1 reads MNHEY; CDR2 reads SMNVEV (reference sequence). V was pared by 6 bases and J by 4 bases, with 13 bases between. The CDR3 DNA follows: TGTGCCAGCAGATACAGCTTCGGAAATCAGCCCCAGCATTTT. Translated, it gives CASRYSFGNQPQHF.

Of note for this clone: Other DNA sequences in the sample encode the same CDR3. The chain couples TRBV7-2 to TRBJ2-7; TRBD2 agrees at 11 bases. Germline V gene lookup returns CDR1 SGHTA and CDR2 FQGNSA. J gave up 2 bases and V 3 bases, and 3 bases lay outside the gene matches. This CDR3 has 15 amino acids. For the CDR3, the DNA is TGTGCCAGCAGCTTGGGACTAGCGGACACCTACGAGCAGTACTTC. Protein product: CASSLGLADTYEQYF.

The chain employs TRBV5-1 and TRBJ1-2; D gene uncertain. The CDR3 spans 15 residues. Germline CDR1 SGHRS, CDR2 YFSETQ. The V end was cut by 0 bases, the J end by 6 bases, with 15 bases between. CDR3 bases: TGCGCCAGCAGCTTGGTGGCATCCCGGAGTGATGGCTACACCTTC. The encoded protein is CASSLVASRSDGYTF.

This clone came up once. The V and J genes are TRBV19 and TRBJ1-1, with D possibly matching TRBD1 (5 bases). V lost 2 bases, J lost 4 bases, and 8 bases lay in between. The CDR3 loop spans 13 amino acids. Germline V gene sequence: CDR1 LNHDA, CDR2 SQIVND (reference sequence). CDR3 sequence reads: CASSITRGTEAFF. In DNA, the CDR3 is TGTGCCAGTAGTATAACAAGGGGCACTGAAGCTTTCTTT.

The chain links TRBV7-2 to TRBJ1-1; the D is unclear. CDR1 and CDR2 (germline): SGHTA, FQGNSA. This CDR3 has 15 residues. Between the trimmed V and J ends, which lost 1 base and 6 bases, there was a span of 15 bases. The CDR3 loop is CASSLDWARPAEAFF. The DNA for the CDR3 is TGTGCCAGCAGCTTAGATTGGGCTCGCCCCGCTGAAGCTTTCTTT.

The V call is TRBV6-5, the J call TRBJ1-5; D is perhaps TRBD1 (6 bases). The CDR3 length is 13 residues. V lost 7 bases to trimming and J lost 5 bases, with 12 bases between them. The germline gives CDR1 MNHEY, CDR2 SVGAGI. The CDR3 here is CASKQGRDQPQHF. CDR3 sequence (DNA): TGTGCCAGCAAGCAGGGGAGAGATCAGCCCCAGCATTTT.

The CDR3 nucleotides are TGTGCCAGCAGTGGGGGGGGCTCCACCGGGGAGCTGTTTTTT. Protein sequence: CASSGGGSTGELFF. The chain couples TRBV2 to TRBJ2-2; tentatively, D is TRBD2 (7 bases). V gave up 4 bases and J gave up 4 bases, with 10 bases separating them. Germline V gene sequence: CDR1 SNHLY, CDR2 FYNNEI. The CDR3 is 14 residues long.

V gene TRBV7-2 combines with J gene TRBJ2-5, with D perhaps matching TRBD2 (6 bases). Per germline, CDR1 SGHTA and CDR2 FQGNSA. The CDR3 length is 16 residues. V was shortened by 5 bases and J by 1 base, with 17 bases between the two germline ends. Here the CDR3 DNA reads TGTGCCAGCAGCGCAGGGTGGCGGGGTGGCCAAGAGACCCAGTACTTC. This codes for CASSAGWRGGQETQYF. Complete variable domain (other parts from reference TRBV7-2 and TRBJ2-5): GAGVSQSPSNKVTEKGKDVELRCDPISGHTALYWYRQSLGQGLEFLIYFQGNSAPDKSGLPSDRFSAERTGGSVSTLTIQRTQQEDSAVYLCASSAGWRGGQETQYFGPGTRLLVL.

This clone was detected once. V usage is TRBV3-1 (or the pseudogene TRBV3-2) and J usage is TRBJ2-7, with 8 bases aligning to TRBD1. Germline V lookup: CDR1 LGHDT, CDR2 YNNKEL (reference sequence). The V segment lost 4 bases and the J segment 6 bases; nucleotides outside the gene matches: 5. The CDR3 is 13 residues long. The CDR3 DNA is TGTGCCAGCAGCCGATTAACAGGGGGCGAGCAGTACTTC. Its translation: CASSRLTGGEQYF.

The chain has TRBV5-6 and TRBJ2-1; 12 bases are a match to TRBD2. With 1 base clipped from V and 14 bases from J, the junction kept 13 bases outside the gene matches. The CDR3 has 16 amino acids. Per germline, CDR1 SGHDT and CDR2 YYEEEE. CDR3 DNA sequence: TGTGCCAGCAGCTTGACCGGGACTAGCGGGTTCCTGGCAAAGTTCTTC. Translating it yields CASSLTGTSGFLAKFF.

This clone was seen just once. The genes are TRBV12-3 or TRBV12-4 and TRBJ1-2; D remains ambiguous. Between the trimmed V and J ends, which lost 7 bases and 6 bases, there was a span of 15 bases. The CDR3 length is 13 residues. CDR3 in amino acids: CASILTLGDGYTF. The CDR3 nucleotides are TGTGCCAGCATCCTGACGTTGGGAGATGGCTACACCTTC.

V gene TRBV5-1 combines with J gene TRBJ1-4, with 8 bases lining up with TRBD1. The CDR3 extends over 17 amino acids. Germline CDR1 reads SGHRS; CDR2 reads YFSETQ. V lost 3 bases to trimming and J lost 6 bases; unmatched junction nucleotides: 13. This CDR3 is CASSSEGPHRGDEKLFF. As DNA, the CDR3 is TGCGCCAGCAGCTCCGAAGGCCCCCACAGGGGGGATGAAAAACTGTTTTTT.

CDR3 protein: CASSEPQGVQSYEQYF. The CDR3 DNA reads as TGCGCCAGCAGTGAGCCACAGGGGGTACAATCCTACGAGCAGTACTTC. This chain uses TRBV10-2 with TRBJ2-7, with 8 positions matching TRBD1. V lost 2 bases, J lost 1 base, and 7 bases stayed unmatched. The germline gives CDR1 WSHSY, CDR2 SAAADI. The CDR3 loop spans 16 amino acids.

The chain combines TRBV4-2 with TRBJ1-3, with TRBD1 as a possible D gene (5 bases). This CDR3 spans 16 amino acids. Trimming took 1 base from V and 7 from J, leaving 17 bases between them. Germline V gene data show CDR1 as LGHNA and CDR2 as YNFKEQ. The CDR3 DNA is TGTGCCAGCAGCCAAGCAAACCAGGGCGGCAGGAACACCATATATTTT. Translation: CASSQANQGGRNTIYF.

The chain uses TRBV28 and TRBJ1-6; 8 bases agree with TRBD1. The CDR3 extends over 15 amino acids. The germline V gene has CDR1 MDHEN and CDR2 SYDVKM. The V and J ends lost 4 bases and 4 bases, in that order; junction bases with no gene match: 3. CDR3 loop: CASSSRTGYNSPLHF. In DNA, the CDR3 is TGTGCCAGCAGTTCAAGGACAGGGTATAATTCACCCCTCCACTTT.

This chain uses TRBV2 with TRBJ2-3; 9 bases agree with TRBD1. This CDR3 spans 14 amino acids. Germline assignment: CDR1 SNHLY and CDR2 FYNNEI. V dropped 8 bases and J dropped 5; count of bases not matched to a gene: 8. CDR3 sequence (DNA): TGTGCCAGCTCGGGACAGGGTTGGGTAGATACGCAGTATTTT. It encodes CASSGQGWVDTQYF. The variable domain in full, completed from reference TRBV2 and TRBJ2-3, reads EPEVTQTPSHQVTQMGQEVILRCVPISNHLYFYWYRQILGQKVEFLVSFYNNEISEKSEIFDDQFSVERPDGSNFTLKIRSTKLEDSAMYFCASSGQGWVDTQYFGPGTRLTVL.

This CDR3 reads CASSLTGQGEETQYF. In DNA form, the CDR3 reads TGCGCCAGCAGCTTGACCGGACAGGGGGAAGAGACCCAGTACTTC. This chain uses TRBV5-1 with TRBJ2-5, with 10 positions matching TRBD1. This CDR3 contains 15 residues. V lost 1 base and J lost 3; bases outside the gene matches: 3. CDR1 and CDR2 (germline): SGHRS, YFSETQ.

This chain connects TRBV27 to TRBJ1-4, with a possible D match to TRBD1 (6 bases). The CDR3 totals 14 residues. Germline values: CDR1 MNHEY, CDR2 SMNVEV (reference sequence). The V gene lost 1 base and the J gene lost 6 bases, with 9 bases spanning the gap. Here the CDR3 DNA reads TGTGCCAGCAGTTTATTCAGGGGATATGAAAAACTGTTTTTT. Protein sequence: CASSLFRGYEKLFF.

The rearrangement links TRBV27 to TRBJ1-2, with 10 positions matching TRBD1. Germline V CDR1 and CDR2: MNHEY, SMNVEV (reference sequence). The CDR3 consists of 15 residues. V trimming: 2 bases; J trimming: 8 bases; junction bases outside the gene matches: 8. CDR3 coding DNA: TGTGCCAGCAGTTTACGGGGACAGGGGTTGCGGGGCTACACCTTC. Translated, it gives CASSLRGQGLRGYTF.

This sequence joins TRBV7-9 and TRBJ2-1, with D perhaps matching TRBD2 (5 bases). The V gene's germline CDR1 is SEHNR and CDR2 FQNEAQ (reference sequence). V lost 1 base and J lost 7, with 17 bases in between. CDR3 size: 16 residues. The CDR3 reads CASSLDLSRETNEQFF. The CDR3 DNA follows: TGTGCCAGCAGCTTAGATTTGAGCCGGGAAACTAATGAGCAGTTCTTC.

This clone showed up just a few times. This chain uses TRBV30 with TRBJ1-6; D ambiguous. Trimming pared 3 bases from V and 5 bases from J, leaving 8 bases between. CDR3 length equals 13 residues. Germline CDR1 and CDR2: GTSNPN and SVGIG (reference sequence). CDR3 DNA sequence: TGTGCCTGGAGGTTGGCAGATAATTCACCCCTCCACTTT. Amino acids: CAWRLADNSPLHF.

This clone was picked up a small number of times. The chain is built from TRBV7-8 and TRBJ2-1; D unclear. The V end was cut by 1 base, the J end by 4 bases, with 8 bases between. CDR3 length: 14 residues. Germline V gives CDR1 SGHVS, CDR2 FQNEAQ. CDR3 sequence (DNA): TGTGCCAGCAGCTTAGTTGCGGTTTACAATGAGCAGTTCTTC. Translated: CASSLVAVYNEQFF.